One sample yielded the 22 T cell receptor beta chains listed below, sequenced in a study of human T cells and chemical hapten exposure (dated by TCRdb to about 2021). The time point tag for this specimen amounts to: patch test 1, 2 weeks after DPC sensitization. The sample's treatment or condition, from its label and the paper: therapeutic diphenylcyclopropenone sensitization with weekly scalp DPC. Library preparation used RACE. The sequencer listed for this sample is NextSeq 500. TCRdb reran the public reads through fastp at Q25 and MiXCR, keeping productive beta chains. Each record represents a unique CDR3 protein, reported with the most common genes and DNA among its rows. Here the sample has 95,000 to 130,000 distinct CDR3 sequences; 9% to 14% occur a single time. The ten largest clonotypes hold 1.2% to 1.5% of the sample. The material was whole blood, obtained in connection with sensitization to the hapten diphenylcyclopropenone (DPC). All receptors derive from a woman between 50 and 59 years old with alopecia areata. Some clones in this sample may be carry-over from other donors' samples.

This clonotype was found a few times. DNA of the CDR3: TGTGCCAGTGAAGGGGGTTACACTGAAGCTTTCTTT. Protein sequence: CASEGGYTEAFF. This chain uses TRBV12-3 or TRBV12-4 with TRBJ1-1; weak D call: TRBD1 (6 bases). Trimming took off 9 bases at V and 3 bases at J, with 11 bases between the two ends. The CDR3 covers 12 residues.

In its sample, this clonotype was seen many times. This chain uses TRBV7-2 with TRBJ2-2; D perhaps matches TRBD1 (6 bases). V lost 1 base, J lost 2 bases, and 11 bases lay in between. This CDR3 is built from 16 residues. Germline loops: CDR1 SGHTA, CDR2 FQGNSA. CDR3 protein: CASSLVSGANTGELFF. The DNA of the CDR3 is TGTGCCAGCAGCTTAGTTTCAGGGGCTAACACCGGGGAGCTGTTTTTT.

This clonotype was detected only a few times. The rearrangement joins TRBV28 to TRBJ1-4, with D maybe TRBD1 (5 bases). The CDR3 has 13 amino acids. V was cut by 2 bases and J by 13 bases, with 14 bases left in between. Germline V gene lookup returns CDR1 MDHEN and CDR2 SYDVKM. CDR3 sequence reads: CASSLVAGRGLFF. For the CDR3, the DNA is TGTGCCAGCAGTTTAGTTGCAGGGCGGGGACTGTTTTTT. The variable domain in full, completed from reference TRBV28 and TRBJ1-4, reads DVKVTQSSRYLVKRTGEKVFLECVQDMDHENMFWYRQDPGLGLRLIYFSYDVKMKEKGDIPEGYSVSREKKERFSLILESASTNQTSMYLCASSLVAGRGLFFGSGTQLSVL.

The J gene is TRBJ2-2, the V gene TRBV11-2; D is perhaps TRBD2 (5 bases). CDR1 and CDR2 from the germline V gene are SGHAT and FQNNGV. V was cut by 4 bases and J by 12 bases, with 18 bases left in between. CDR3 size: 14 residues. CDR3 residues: CASSSTVLTGKLFF. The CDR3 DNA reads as TGTGCCAGCAGCTCCACAGTCCTCACGGGGAAGCTGTTTTTT.

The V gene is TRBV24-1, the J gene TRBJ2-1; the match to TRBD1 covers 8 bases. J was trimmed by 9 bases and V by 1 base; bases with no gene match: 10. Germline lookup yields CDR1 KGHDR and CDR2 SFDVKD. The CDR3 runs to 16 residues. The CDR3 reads CATSDLGGQGRAEQFF. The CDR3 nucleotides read TGTGCCACCAGTGATTTAGGTGGACAGGGTAGGGCTGAGCAGTTCTTC.

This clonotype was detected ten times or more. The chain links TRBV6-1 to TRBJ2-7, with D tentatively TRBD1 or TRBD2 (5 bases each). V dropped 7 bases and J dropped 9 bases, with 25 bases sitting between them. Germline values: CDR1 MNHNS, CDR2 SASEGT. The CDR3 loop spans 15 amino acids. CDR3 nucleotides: TGTGCCAGCACCCAGCCAGGGACCCCATTGTTTGGGCAGTACTTC. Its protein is CASTQPGTPLFGQYF.

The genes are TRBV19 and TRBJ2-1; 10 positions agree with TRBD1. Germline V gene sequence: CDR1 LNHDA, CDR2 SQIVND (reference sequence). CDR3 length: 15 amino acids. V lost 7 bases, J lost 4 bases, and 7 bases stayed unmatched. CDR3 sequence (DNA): TGTGCCAGTACCCGGGGACAGGGGCTTTACAATGAGCAGTTCTTC. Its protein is CASTRGQGLYNEQFF.

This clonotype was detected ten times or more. CDR3: CASSLERDNAFF. The DNA of the CDR3 is TGCGCCAGCAGCTTGGAACGGGACAACGCTTTCTTT. The genes are TRBV5-1 and TRBJ1-1, with D tentatively TRBD1 (6 bases). CDR3 length: 12 amino acids. Germline loops: CDR1 SGHRS, CDR2 YFSETQ. V was shortened by 0 bases and J by 11 bases, with 11 bases between the two germline ends.

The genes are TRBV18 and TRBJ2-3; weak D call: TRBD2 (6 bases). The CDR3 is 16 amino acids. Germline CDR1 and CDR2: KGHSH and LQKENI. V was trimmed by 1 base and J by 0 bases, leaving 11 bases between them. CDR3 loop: CASSPRAGSSTDTQYF. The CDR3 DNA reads TGTGCCAGCTCACCACGGGCGGGGTCTAGCACAGATACGCAGTATTTT.

The CDR3 sequence: CASSQERDTRYEQYF. The CDR3 DNA sequence: TGCGCCAGCAGCCAAGAAAGGGACACGCGCTACGAGCAGTACTTC. V usage is TRBV4-1 and J usage is TRBJ2-7, with D perhaps TRBD1 (6 bases). Germline V gives CDR1 MGHRA, CDR2 YSYEKL. This CDR3 spans 15 amino acids. The V gene lost 0 bases and the J gene lost 3 bases, with 12 bases spanning the gap.

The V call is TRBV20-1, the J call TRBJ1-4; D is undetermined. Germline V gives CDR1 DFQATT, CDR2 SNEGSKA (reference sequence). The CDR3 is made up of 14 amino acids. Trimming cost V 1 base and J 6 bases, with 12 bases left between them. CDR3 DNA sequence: TGCAGTGCTAGAGTATCGGGTATTGATGAAAAACTGTTTTTT. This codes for CSARVSGIDEKLFF.

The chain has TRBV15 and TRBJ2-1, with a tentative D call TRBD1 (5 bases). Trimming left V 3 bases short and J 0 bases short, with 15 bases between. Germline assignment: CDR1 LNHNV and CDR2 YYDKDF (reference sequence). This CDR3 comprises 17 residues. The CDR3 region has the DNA TGTGCCACCAGCAGGCGGTACAGGCTCTTCTCCTACAATGAGCAGTTCTTC. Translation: CATSRRYRLFSYNEQFF.

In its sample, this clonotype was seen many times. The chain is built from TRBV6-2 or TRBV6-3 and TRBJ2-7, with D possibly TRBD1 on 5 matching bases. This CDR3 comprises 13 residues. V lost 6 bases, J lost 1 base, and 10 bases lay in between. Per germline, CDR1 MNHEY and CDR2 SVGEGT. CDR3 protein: CASRPDSSYEQYF. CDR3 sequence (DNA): TGTGCCAGCAGACCCGACAGTTCCTACGAGCAGTACTTC.

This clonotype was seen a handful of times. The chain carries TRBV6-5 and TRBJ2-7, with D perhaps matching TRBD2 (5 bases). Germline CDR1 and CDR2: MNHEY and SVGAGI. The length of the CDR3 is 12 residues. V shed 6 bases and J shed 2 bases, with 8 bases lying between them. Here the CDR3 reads CASRSGTYEQYF. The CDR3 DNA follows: TGTGCCAGCAGATCCGGGACCTACGAGCAGTACTTC.

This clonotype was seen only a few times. CDR3 coding DNA: TGTGCCAGCAGTTTCGAGCGGGGGGCAGGGAATTATGGCTACACCTTC. Protein: CASSFERGAGNYGYTF. V and J are TRBV28 and TRBJ1-2; possibly TRBD1 for D (6 bases). V was cut by 3 bases and J by 5 bases, with 19 bases left in between. The germline gives CDR1 MDHEN, CDR2 SYDVKM. The CDR3 is 16 residues long.

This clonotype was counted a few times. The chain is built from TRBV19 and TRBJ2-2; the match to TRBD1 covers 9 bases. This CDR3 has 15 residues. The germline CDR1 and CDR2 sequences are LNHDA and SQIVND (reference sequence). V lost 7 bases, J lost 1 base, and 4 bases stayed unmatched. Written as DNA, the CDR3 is TGTGCCAGTATTCCGGGACAGGGGAACACCGGGGAGCTGTTTTTT. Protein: CASIPGQGNTGELFF.

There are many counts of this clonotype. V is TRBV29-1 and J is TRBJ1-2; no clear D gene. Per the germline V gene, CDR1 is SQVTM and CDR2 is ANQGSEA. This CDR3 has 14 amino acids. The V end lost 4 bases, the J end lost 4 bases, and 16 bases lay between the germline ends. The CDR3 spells CSVVSGAFLYGYTF. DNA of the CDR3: TGCAGCGTTGTCTCTGGAGCATTCCTCTATGGCTACACCTTC.

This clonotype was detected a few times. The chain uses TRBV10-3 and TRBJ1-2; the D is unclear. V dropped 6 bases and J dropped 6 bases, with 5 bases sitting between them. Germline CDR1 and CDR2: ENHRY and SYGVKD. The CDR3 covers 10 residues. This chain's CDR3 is CAIRENGYTF. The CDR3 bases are TGTGCCATCAGGGAAAATGGCTACACCTTC.

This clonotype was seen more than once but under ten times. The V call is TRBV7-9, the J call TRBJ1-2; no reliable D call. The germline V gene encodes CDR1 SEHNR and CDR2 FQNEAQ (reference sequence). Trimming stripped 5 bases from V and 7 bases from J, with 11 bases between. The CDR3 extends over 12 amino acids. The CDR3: CASSPTDSGYTF. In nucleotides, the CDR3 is TGTGCCAGCAGCCCTACAGATTCTGGCTACACCTTC.

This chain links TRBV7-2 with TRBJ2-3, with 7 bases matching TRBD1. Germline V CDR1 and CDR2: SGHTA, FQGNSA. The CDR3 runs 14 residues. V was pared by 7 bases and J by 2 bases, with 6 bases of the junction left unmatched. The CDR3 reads CASTTTGNTDTQYF. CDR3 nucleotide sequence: TGTGCCAGCACCACGACAGGGAACACAGATACGCAGTATTTT.

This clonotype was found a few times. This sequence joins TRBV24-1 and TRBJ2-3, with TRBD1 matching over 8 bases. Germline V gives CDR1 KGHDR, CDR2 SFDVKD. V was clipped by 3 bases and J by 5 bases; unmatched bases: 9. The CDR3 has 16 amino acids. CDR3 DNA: TGTGCCACCAGTGATGACACACAGGGGGTTGTAGATACGCAGTATTTT. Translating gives CATSDDTQGVVDTQYF.

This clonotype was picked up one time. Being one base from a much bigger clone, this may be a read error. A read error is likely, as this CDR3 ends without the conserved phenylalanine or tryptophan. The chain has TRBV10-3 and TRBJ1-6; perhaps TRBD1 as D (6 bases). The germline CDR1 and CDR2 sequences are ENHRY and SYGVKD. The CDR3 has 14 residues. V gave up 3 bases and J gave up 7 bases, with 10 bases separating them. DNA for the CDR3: TGTGCCATCAGTGACACAGGGAAGAATTCACCCCTCCACTTG. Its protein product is CAISDTGKNSPLHL.